Following are 7 T cell receptor beta chains from one sample sequenced in a study of blood T cell repertoires in COVID-19. Clones were read by immunoSEQ multiplex PCR, and TCRdb kept only the in-frame ones, dropping some. Of 250,000 to 300,000 clones listed, approximately 81% were seen once; the top ten hold 2.5% to 3%. Sequencing was carried out using peripheral blood. These receptors were obtained from a woman aged 55-70 years with active or convalescent COVID-19.

The V gene is TRBV5-1, the J gene TRBJ2-3, with 8 bases aligning to TRBD2. J lost 1 base, V lost 1 base, and 5 bases had no gene match. Germline V CDR1 and CDR2: SGHRS, YFSETQ. The CDR3 is 16 residues long. CDR3 sequence reads: CASSLWAGGRTDTQYF. For the CDR3, the DNA is TGCGCCAGCAGCTTGTGGGCGGGGGGCCGCACAGATACGCAGTATTTT.

The V gene is TRBV18, the J gene TRBJ2-7; D unclear. Germline V gene data show CDR1 as KGHSH and CDR2 as LQKENI. The CDR3 is 14 amino acids. V was shortened by 3 bases and J by 1 base, with 10 bases between the two germline ends. CDR3 residues: CASSPATESYEQYF. The CDR3 coding sequence is TGTGCCAGCTCACCTGCTACAGAATCCTACGAGCAGTACTTC.

The V gene is TRBV24-1, the J gene TRBJ2-5, with a possible D match to TRBD2 (8 bases). The CDR3 sequence is 16 residues long. V was trimmed by 4 bases and J by 2 bases, leaving 16 bases between them. Germline V gene sequence: CDR1 KGHDR, CDR2 SFDVKD. In nucleotides, the CDR3 is TGTGCCACCAGTGACCCACGGGAGGGGGCACAAGAGACCCAGTACTTC. This encodes CATSDPREGAQETQYF.

The rearrangement joins TRBV7-3 to TRBJ1-1; D remains unclear. The CDR3 has 15 amino acids. Between the trimmed V and J ends, which lost 2 bases and 4 bases, there was a span of 14 bases. Germline values: CDR1 SGHTA, CDR2 FQGTGA. The CDR3 region has the DNA TGTGCCAGCAGCTTAGGTGCGCCCACGGGCACTGAAGCTTTCTTT. Its protein is CASSLGAPTGTEAFF.

This clone was seen once. This chain uses TRBV6-5 with TRBJ1-4; TRBD1 aligns across 10 bases. CDR1 and CDR2 from the germline V gene are MNHEY and SVGAGI. The length of the CDR3 is 14 residues. V lost 6 bases, J lost 7 bases, and 5 bases stayed unmatched. The CDR3 protein is CASRADRGPEKLFF. The DNA of the CDR3 is TGTGCCAGCAGGGCCGACAGGGGGCCTGAAAAACTGTTTTTT.

The table lists this clone with a count of one. Mismatch with germline at one junction end may stem from a read error. The rearrangement uses TRBV4-3 and TRBJ1-2; D is unclear. This CDR3 spans 14 amino acids. Germline CDR1 LGHNA, CDR2 YSLEER. The CDR3 sequence is CASSQGTANYGYTF. CDR3 nucleotide sequence: TGCGCCAGCAGTCAAGGAACAGCTAACTATGGCTACACCTTC.

This chain joins TRBV6-5 and TRBJ2-7, with 11 bases aligning to TRBD1. CDR1 MNHEY and CDR2 SVGAGI come from the germline V gene. J gave up 0 bases and V 7 bases, and 5 bases lay outside the gene matches. The CDR3 has 15 amino acids. CDR3 nucleotide sequence: TGTGCCAGCAAGATCGGGACAGGGGGCTCCTACGAGCAGTACTTC. This translates into CASKIGTGGSYEQYF.